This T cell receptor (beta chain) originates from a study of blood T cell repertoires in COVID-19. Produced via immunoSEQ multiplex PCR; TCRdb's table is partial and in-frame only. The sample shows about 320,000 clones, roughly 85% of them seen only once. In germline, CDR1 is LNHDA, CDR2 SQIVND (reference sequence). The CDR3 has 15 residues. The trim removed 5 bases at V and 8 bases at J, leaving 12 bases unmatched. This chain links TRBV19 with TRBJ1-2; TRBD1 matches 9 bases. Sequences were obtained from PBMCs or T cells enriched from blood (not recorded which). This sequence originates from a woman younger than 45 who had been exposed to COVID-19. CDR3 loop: CASSESGQGVGGYTF. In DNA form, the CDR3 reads TGTGCCAGTAGTGAGTCGGGACAGGGAGTTGGAGGCTACACCTTC.